Listed below are T cell receptor beta chains from one sample, sequenced in a study of lymphopenia after photon versus proton radiotherapy. TCRdb's table, derived via immunoSEQ multiplex PCR, lists solely in-frame clones and lacks some. The sample contains over 50,000 clones, 86% of which appear only once. This material consisted of peripheral blood, taken from a patient treated with photon-based radiotherapy. The receptors originated from a man aged 35 to 55 with gastric cancer. Each CDR3 is given with its conserved first and last residue. A D gene is named only where the DNA matches it firmly. The size entry is marked missing in some rows and otherwise reads once, few, many or a size class.

TRBD2 TRBJ2-1 - TRBV2 CASSEFGGGDNEQFF TGTGCCAGCAGTGAATTTGGCGGGGGAGACAATGAGCAGTTCTTC
TRBD2 TRBJ2-7 - TRBV7-2 CASSFSGGAYEQYF TGTGCCAGCAGCTTTAGCGGGGGGGCCTACGAGCAGTACTTC
- TRBJ1-1 - TRBV20-1 CSVTQQTEAFF TGCAGTGTCACCCAACAAACTGAAGCTTTCTTT
- TRBJ1-1 - TRBV15 CATKLEQVPNTEAFF TGTGCCACCAAACTGGAACAGGTGCCGAACACTGAAGCTTTCTTT
TRBD1 TRBJ2-5 - TRBV25-1 CASSTQGRGLRETQYF TGTGCCAGCAGTACCCAAGGAAGGGGGCTGAGGGAGACCCAGTACTTC
TRBD1 TRBJ1-5 - TRBV13 CASSFSGGRNQPQHF TGTGCCAGCAGCTTTTCAGGGGGCAGGAATCAGCCCCAGCATTTT
- TRBJ2-2 - TRBV6-1 CASIARAYTGELFF TGTGCCAGCATCGCCAGGGCCTACACCGGGGAGCTGTTTTTT
- TRBJ1-2 - TRBV6-1 CASSAWGANYGYTF TGTGCCAGCAGTGCCTGGGGGGCTAACTATGGCTACACCTTC
- TRBJ2-1 - TRBV2 CASTATQGHEQFF TGTGCCAGCACCGCTACCCAGGGGCATGAGCAGTTCTTC
- TRBJ2-1 once TRBV6-1 CASSGPEGAEVSGGFF TGTGCCAGCAGTGGCCCCGAGGGAGCGGAGGTCTCCGGGGGGTTCTTC
TRBD1 TRBJ1-2 - TRBV9 CASSKGQGIYGYTF TGTGCCAGCAGCAAGGGACAGGGGATATATGGCTACACCTTC
- TRBJ1-3 - TRBV9 CASSVGGGGAGSGNTIYF TGTGCCAGCAGCGTAGGAGGAGGAGGGGCTGGCTCTGGAAACACCATATATTTT
- TRBJ2-6 - TRBV19 CASSMATGVSGANVLTF TGTGCCAGTAGTATGGCCACAGGCGTCTCTGGGGCCAACGTCCTGACTTTC
TRBD1 TRBJ2-1 - TRBV7-8 CASSLPRQGSSYNEQFF TGTGCCAGCAGCCTACCCAGACAGGGGAGCTCCTACAATGAGCAGTTCTTC
- TRBJ1-5 - TRBV6-1 CASSREGYSNQPQHF TGTGCCAGCAGCCGAGAGGGCTATAGCAATCAGCCCCAGCATTTT
TRBD1 TRBJ1-2 - TRBV10-3 CAISVDRGGGNYGYTF TGTGCCATCAGTGTAGACAGGGGAGGAGGAAACTATGGCTACACCTTC
- TRBJ1-5 - TRBV30 CAWSGGHSNQPQHF TGTGCCTGGAGTGGGGGACATTCCAATCAGCCCCAGCATTTT
- TRBJ1-2 - TRBV9 CASSVRGSTGGYTF TGTGCCAGCAGCGTAAGGGGGTCTACCGGCGGCTACACCTTC
- TRBJ2-1 - TRBV6-5 CASSQARGPRNEQFF TGTGCCAGCAGCCAGGCTCGGGGGCCGCGGAATGAGCAGTTCTTC
- TRBJ1-2 - TRBV7-6 CASSRQDGYGYTF TGTGCCAGCAGCCGACAAGATGGCTATGGCTACACCTTC
- TRBJ1-6 - TRBV7-6 CASSLVANSPLHF TGTGCCAGCAGCTTAGTGGCTAATTCACCCCTCCACTTT
TRBD1 TRBJ1-3 - TRBV11-2 CASSLGAGGSGNTIYF TGTGCCAGCAGTCTGGGGGCAGGGGGCTCTGGAAACACCATATATTTT
- TRBJ2-5 few TRBV7-9 CASSLVKAGGGKTQYF TGTGCCAGCAGCTTAGTGAAGGCAGGGGGAGGGAAGACCCAGTACTTC
- TRBJ1-5 - TRBV5-1 CASSLGPGNQPQHF TGCGCCAGCAGCTTGGGCCCGGGCAATCAGCCCCAGCATTTT
TRBD2 TRBJ2-1 - TRBV4-3 CASSQGSGVLYNEQFF TGCGCCAGCAGCCAAGGTAGCGGGGTTCTATACAATGAGCAGTTCTTC
- TRBJ2-6 - TRBV5-1 CASSPPGSGANVLTF TGCGCCAGCAGCCCTCCAGGCTCTGGGGCCAACGTCCTGACTTTC
- TRBJ1-2 - TRBV27 CASSLDGNYGYTF TGTGCCAGCAGCCTGGACGGAAACTATGGCTACACCTTC
- TRBJ2-1 - TRBV5-4 CASSLRGGSSYNEQFF TGTGCCAGCAGCTTGAGAGGGGGAAGCTCCTACAATGAGCAGTTCTTC
- TRBJ2-7 - TRBV7-3 CASSLTWGYEQYF TGTGCCAGCAGCTTAACGTGGGGTTACGAGCAGTACTTC
TRBD2 TRBJ2-1 - TRBV19 CASMERGGLEQFF TGTGCCAGTATGGAGCGGGGGGGCCTTGAGCAGTTCTTC
- TRBJ1-2 - TRBV19 CASSDGGANYGYTF TGTGCCAGTAGCGATGGCGGAGCTAACTATGGCTACACCTTC
- TRBJ2-5 once TRBV7-6 CASSFVLQTQYF TGTGCCAGCAGCTTTGTTTTGCAGACCCAGTACTTC
- TRBJ2-6 - TRBV19 CASTPRVGGANVLTF TGTGCCAGTACCCCCAGGGTTGGTGGGGCCAACGTCCTGACTTTC
- TRBJ2-3 - TRBV6-5 CASSPQSVPDTQYF TGTGCCAGCAGTCCCCAAAGCGTCCCAGATACGCAGTATTTT
- TRBJ2-2 - TRBV7-3 CASSPYPGELFF TGTGCCAGCAGCCCTTACCCCGGGGAGCTGTTTTTT
- TRBJ2-5 - TRBV7-2 CASSSDPDQTQYF TGTGCCAGCAGCTCAGATCCGGATCAGACCCAGTACTTC
TRBD1 TRBJ2-3 - TRBV5-1 CASSLSTGVQADTQYF TGCGCCAGCAGCCTATCTACAGGGGTCCAGGCAGATACGCAGTATTTT
- TRBJ2-3 - TRBV4-1 CASSQVGKALTDTQYF TGCGCCAGCAGCCAAGTCGGGAAAGCACTTACAGATACGCAGTATTTT
TRBD1 TRBJ2-6 - TRBV9 CASSQEGTGDSGANVLTF TGTGCCAGCAGCCAAGAGGGGACAGGGGACTCTGGGGCCAACGTCCTGACTTTC
- TRBJ2-3 - TRBV30 CAWASGTDTQYF TGTGCCTGGGCTAGCGGCACAGATACGCAGTATTTT
- TRBJ2-1 - TRBV5-4 CASSLNGPYNEQFF TGTGCCAGCAGCTTGAACGGGCCCTACAATGAGCAGTTCTTC
- TRBJ1-2 - TRBV4-3 CASSPVSGQGYGYTF TGCGCCAGCAGCCCCGTGTCAGGTCAAGGGTATGGCTACACCTTC
- TRBJ2-7 - TRBV18 CASSPGRHYEQYF TGTGCCAGCTCACCGGGACGGCACTACGAGCAGTACTTC
- TRBJ2-7 - TRBV5-1 CASSSRDSGSYEQYF TGCGCCAGCAGCTCCCGGGACAGCGGGTCCTACGAGCAGTACTTC
- TRBJ1-2 - TRBV7-2 CASSADTIYNYGYTF TGTGCCAGCAGCGCCGACACGATATACAACTATGGCTACACCTTC
- TRBJ2-5 - TRBV4-1 CASSDEISLGETQYF TGCGCCAGCAGCGACGAAATATCTTTGGGAGAGACCCAGTACTTC
- TRBJ1-2 - TRBV6-6 CASSYDRRGYTF TGTGCCAGCAGTTACGATCGCAGAGGCTACACCTTC
- TRBJ1-5 once TRBV9 CASSSGGGRQPQHF TGTGCCAGCAGTTCCGGTGGGGGTCGTCAGCCCCAGCATTTT
- TRBJ1-6 - TRBV7-2 CASSSPPNSPLHF TGTGCCAGCAGCTCACCGCCCAATTCACCCCTCCACTTT
- TRBJ2-3 - TRBV11-3 CASSLGSTLTDTQYF TGTGCCAGCAGCTTAGGGTCTACGCTCACAGATACGCAGTATTTT
- TRBJ1-1 few TRBV9 CASSVGVSTEAFF TGTGCCAGCAGCGTAGGAGTATCGACTGAAGCTTTCTTT
- TRBJ1-2 - TRBV7-9 CASSLAGGWANYGYTF TGTGCCAGCAGCTTAGCTGGGGGTTGGGCTAACTATGGCTACACCTTC
- TRBJ1-5 - TRBV2 CASSLGGNGNQPQHF TGTGCCAGCAGTTTAGGGGGGAATGGCAATCAGCCCCAGCATTTT